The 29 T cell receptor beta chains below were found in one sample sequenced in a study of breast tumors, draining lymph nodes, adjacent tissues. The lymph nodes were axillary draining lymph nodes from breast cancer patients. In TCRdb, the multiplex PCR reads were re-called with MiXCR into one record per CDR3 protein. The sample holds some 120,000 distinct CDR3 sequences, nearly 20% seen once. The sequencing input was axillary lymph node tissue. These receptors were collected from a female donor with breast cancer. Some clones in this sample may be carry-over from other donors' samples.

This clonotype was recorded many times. CDR3 bases: TGCAGTGCTAGAGACAGGGGGAGCTACAATGAGCAGTTCTTC. Amino acids: CSARDRGSYNEQFF. V usage is TRBV20-1 and J usage is TRBJ2-1; TRBD1 matches at 7 bases. The CDR3 has 14 amino acids. The germline CDR1 and CDR2 sequences are DFQATT and SNEGSKA (reference sequence). V lost 0 bases and J lost 3; bases outside the gene matches: 2.

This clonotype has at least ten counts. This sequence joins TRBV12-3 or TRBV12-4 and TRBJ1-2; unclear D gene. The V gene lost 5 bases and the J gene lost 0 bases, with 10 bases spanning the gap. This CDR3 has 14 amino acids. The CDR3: CASSITGTNYGYTF. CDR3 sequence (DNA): TGTGCCAGCAGTATTACGGGGACTAACTATGGCTACACCTTC.

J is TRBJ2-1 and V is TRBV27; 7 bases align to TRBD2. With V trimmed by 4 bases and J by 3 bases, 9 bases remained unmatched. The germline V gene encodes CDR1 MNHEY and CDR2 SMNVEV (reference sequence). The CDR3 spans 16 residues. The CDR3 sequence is CASSSLIAGLYNEQFF. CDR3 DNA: TGTGCCAGCAGTTCCCTCATAGCGGGCCTCTACAATGAGCAGTTCTTC.

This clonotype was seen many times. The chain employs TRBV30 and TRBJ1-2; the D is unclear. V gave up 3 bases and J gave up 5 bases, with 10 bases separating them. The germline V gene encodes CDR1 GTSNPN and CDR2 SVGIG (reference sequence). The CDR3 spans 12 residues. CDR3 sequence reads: CAWSPGPYGYTF. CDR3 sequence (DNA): TGTGCCTGGAGCCCCGGGCCTTATGGCTACACCTTC.

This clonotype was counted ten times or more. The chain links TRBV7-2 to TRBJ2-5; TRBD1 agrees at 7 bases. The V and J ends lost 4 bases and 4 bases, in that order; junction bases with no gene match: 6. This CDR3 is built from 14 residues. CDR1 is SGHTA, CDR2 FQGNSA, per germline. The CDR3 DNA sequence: TGTGCCAGCAGCTCGTCCGGGACAGCAGAGACCCAGTACTTC. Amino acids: CASSSSGTAETQYF.

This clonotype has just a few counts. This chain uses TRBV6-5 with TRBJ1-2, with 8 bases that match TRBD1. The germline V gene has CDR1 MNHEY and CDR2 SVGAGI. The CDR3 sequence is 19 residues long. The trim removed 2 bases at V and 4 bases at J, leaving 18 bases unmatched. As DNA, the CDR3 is TGTGCCAGCAGTTACACGGGAACGAGACAGGGGAATTTTGGCTATGGCTACACCTTC. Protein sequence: CASSYTGTRQGNFGYGYTF.

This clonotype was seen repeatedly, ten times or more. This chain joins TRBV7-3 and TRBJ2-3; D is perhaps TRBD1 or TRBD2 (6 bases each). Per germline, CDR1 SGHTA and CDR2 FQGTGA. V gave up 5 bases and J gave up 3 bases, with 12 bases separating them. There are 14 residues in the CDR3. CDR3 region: CASSQGGPTDTQYF. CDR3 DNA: TGTGCCAGCAGCCAAGGGGGGCCAACAGATACGCAGTATTTT.

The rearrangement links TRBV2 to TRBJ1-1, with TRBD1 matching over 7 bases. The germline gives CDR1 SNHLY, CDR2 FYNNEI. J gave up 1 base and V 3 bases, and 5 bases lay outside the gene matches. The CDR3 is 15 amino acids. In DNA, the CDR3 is TGTGCCAGCAGTGATTATCAGGGGGGGAACACTGAAGCTTTCTTT. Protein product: CASSDYQGGNTEAFF.

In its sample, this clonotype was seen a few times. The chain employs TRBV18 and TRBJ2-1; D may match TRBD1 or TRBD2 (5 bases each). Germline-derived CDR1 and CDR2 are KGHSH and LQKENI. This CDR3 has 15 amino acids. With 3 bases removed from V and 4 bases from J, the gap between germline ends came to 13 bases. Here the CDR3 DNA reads TGTGCCAGCTCACCTTGGGGGAGCCCTTACAATGAGCAGTTCTTC. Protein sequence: CASSPWGSPYNEQFF. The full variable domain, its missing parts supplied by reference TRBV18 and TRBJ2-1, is NAGVMQNPRHLVRRRGQEARLRCSPMKGHSHVYWYRQLPEEGLKFMVYLQKENIIDESGMPKERFSAEFPKEGPSILRIQQVVRGDSAAYFCASSPWGSPYNEQFFGPGTRLTVL.

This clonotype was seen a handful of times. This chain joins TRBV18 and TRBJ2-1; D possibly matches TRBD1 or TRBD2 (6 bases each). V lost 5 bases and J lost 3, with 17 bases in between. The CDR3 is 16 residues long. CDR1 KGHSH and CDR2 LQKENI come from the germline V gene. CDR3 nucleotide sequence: TGTGCCAGCTCATACACGAAGGGGGAGGTCTACAATGAGCAGTTCTTC. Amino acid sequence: CASSYTKGEVYNEQFF.

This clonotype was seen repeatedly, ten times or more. The CDR3 here is CASRDRNNEKLFF. The CDR3 DNA is TGTGCCAGCCGGGACAGGAATAATGAAAAACTGTTTTTT. The V call is TRBV7-2, the J call TRBJ1-4, with 8 positions matching TRBD1. J lost 4 bases, V lost 8 bases, and 3 bases had no gene match. This CDR3 spans 13 amino acids. Germline V CDR1 and CDR2: SGHTA, FQGNSA.

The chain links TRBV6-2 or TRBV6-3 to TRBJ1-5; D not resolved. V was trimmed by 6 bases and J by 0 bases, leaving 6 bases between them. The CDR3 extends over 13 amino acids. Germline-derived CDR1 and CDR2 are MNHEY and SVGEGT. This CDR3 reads CASSINSNQPQHF. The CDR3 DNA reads TGTGCCAGCAGCATAAATAGCAATCAGCCCCAGCATTTT.

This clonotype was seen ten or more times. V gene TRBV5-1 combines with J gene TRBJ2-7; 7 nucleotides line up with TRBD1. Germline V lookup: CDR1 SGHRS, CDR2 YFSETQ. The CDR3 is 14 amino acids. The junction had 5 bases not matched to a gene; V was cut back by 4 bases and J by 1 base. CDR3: CASSSTGASYEQYF. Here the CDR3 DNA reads TGCGCCAGCAGCAGCACAGGGGCTTCCTACGAGCAGTACTTC. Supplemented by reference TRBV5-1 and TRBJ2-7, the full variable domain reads KAGVTQTPRYLIKTRGQQVTLSCSPISGHRSVSWYQQTPGQGLQFLFEYFSETQRNKGNFPGRFSGRQFSNSRSEMNVSTLELGDSALYLCASSSTGASYEQYFGPGTRLTVT.

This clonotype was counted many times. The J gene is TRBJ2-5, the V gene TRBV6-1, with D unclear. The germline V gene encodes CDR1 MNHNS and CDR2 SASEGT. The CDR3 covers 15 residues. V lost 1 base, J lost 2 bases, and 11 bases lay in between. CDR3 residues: CASSEVLAGQETQYF. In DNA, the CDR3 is TGTGCCAGCAGTGAAGTTTTAGCTGGGCAAGAGACCCAGTACTTC.

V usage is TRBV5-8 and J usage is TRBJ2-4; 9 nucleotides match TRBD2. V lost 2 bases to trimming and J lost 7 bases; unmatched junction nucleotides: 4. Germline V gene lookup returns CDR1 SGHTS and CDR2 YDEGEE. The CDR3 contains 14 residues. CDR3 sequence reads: CASSLKREVNIQYF. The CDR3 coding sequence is TGTGCCAGCAGCTTAAAGCGGGAGGTGAACATTCAGTACTTC.

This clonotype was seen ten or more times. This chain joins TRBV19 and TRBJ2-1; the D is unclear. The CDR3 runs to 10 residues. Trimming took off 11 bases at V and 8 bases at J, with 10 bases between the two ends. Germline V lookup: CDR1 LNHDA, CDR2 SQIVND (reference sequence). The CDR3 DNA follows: TGTGCCTGTGGTTATGATGAGCAGTTCTTC. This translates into CACGYDEQFF.

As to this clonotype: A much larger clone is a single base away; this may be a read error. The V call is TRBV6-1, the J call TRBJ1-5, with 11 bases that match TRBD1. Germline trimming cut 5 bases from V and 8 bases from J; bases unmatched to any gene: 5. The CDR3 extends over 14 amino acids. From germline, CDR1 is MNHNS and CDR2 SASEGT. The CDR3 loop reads CASSRRDRGEPQHF. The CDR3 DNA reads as TGTGCCAGCAGTCGAAGGGACAGGGGGGAGCCCCAGCATTTT.

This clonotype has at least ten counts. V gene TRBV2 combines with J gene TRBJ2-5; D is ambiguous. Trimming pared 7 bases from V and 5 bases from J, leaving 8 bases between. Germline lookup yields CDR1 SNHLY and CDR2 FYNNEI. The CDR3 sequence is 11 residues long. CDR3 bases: TGTGCCAGCACCTTAAGGGAGACCCAGTACTTC. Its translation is CASTLRETQYF.

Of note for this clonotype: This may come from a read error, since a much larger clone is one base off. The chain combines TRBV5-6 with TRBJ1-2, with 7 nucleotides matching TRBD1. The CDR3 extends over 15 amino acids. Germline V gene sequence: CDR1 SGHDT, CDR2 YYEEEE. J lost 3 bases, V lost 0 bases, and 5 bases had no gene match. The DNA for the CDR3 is TGTGCCAGCAGCTTGGGGGACAGAGGATACTATGGCTACACCTTC. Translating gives CASSLGDRGYYGYTF.

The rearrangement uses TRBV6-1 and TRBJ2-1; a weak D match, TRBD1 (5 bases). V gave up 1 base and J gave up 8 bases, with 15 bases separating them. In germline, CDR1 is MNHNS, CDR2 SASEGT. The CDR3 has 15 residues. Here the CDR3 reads CASSEEARVMDEQFF. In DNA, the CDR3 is TGTGCCAGCAGTGAAGAGGCCAGGGTCATGGATGAGCAGTTCTTC.

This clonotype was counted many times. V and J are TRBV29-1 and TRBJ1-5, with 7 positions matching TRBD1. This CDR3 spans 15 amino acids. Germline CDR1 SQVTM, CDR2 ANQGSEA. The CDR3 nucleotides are TGCAGAAAACAGGGGATAGGTCATAGCAATCAGCCCCAGCATTTT. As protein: CRKQGIGHSNQPQHF.

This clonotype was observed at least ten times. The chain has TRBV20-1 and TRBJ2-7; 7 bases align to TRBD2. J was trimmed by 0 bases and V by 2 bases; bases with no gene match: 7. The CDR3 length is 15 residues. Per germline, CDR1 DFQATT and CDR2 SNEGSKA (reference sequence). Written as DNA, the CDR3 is TGCAGTGCTAGAAGCCCAGAGCGGGGCTCCTACGAGCAGTACTTC. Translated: CSARSPERGSYEQYF.

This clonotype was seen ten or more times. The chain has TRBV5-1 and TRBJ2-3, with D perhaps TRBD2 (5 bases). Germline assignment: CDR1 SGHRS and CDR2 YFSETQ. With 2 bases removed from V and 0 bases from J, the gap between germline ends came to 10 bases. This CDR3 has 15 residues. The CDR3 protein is CASSFRPGSTDTQYF. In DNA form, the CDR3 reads TGCGCCAGCAGCTTTCGACCGGGGAGCACAGATACGCAGTATTTT.

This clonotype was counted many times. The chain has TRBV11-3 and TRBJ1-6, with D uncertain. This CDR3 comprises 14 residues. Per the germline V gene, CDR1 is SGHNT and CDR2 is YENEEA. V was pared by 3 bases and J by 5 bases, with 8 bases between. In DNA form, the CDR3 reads TGTGCCAGCAGCTTCGGAGGGAATAATTCACCCCTCCACTTT. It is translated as CASSFGGNNSPLHF.

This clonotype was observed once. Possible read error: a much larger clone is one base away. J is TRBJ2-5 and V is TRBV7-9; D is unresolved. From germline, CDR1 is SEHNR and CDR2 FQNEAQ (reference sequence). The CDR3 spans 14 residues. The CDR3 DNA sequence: TGTGCCAGCCGCTTAGTTTCGATTGCAGAGACCCAGTACTTC. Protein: CASRLVSIAETQYF.

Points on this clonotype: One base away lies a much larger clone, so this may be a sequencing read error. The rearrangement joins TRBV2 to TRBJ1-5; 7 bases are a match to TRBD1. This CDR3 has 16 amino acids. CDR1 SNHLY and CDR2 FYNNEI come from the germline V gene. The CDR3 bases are TGTGCCAGCAGTGAAGACGGACAGGCTAGCAATCAGCCCCGGCATTTT. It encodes CASSEDGQASNQPRHF.

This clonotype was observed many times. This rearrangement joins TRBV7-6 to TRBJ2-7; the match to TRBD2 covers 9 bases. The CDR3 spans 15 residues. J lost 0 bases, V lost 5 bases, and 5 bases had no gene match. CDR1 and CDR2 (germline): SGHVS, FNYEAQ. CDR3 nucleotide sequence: TGTGCCAGCAGCCATAGCGGGGGCCTCTCCTACGAGCAGTACTTC. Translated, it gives CASSHSGGLSYEQYF.

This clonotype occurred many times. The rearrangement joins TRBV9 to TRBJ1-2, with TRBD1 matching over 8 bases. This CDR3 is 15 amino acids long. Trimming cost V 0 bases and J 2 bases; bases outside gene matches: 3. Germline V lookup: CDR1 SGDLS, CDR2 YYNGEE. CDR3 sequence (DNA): TGTGCCAGCAGCGTAGGAGGACAGGGCAACTATGGCTACACCTTC. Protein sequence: CASSVGGQGNYGYTF.

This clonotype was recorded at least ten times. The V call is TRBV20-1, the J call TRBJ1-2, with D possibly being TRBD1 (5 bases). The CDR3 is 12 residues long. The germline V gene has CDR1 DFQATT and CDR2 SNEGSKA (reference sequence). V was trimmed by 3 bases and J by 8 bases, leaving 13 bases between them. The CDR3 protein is CSASQGDWGYTF. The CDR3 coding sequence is TGCAGTGCTAGTCAGGGAGATTGGGGCTACACCTTC.